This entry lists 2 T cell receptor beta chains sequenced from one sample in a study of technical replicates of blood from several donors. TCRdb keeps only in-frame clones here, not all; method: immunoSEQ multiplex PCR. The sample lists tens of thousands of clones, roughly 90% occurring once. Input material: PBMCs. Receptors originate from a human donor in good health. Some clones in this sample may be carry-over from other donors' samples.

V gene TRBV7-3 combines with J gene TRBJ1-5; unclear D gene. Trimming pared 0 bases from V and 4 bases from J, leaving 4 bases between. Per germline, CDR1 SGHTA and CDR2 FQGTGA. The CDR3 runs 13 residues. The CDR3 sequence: CASSLTGNQPQHF. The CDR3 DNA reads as TGTGCCAGCAGCTTAACCGGGAATCAGCCCCAGCATTTT.

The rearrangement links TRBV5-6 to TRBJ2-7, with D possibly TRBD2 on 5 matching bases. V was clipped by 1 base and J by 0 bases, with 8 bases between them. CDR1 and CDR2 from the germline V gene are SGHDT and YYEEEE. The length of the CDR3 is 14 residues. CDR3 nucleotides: TGTGCCAGCAGCTTGACGGGGAGCTCCTACGAGCAGTACTTC. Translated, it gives CASSLTGSSYEQYF.